This TCR beta chain was sequenced in a study of Graves' ophthalmopathy and Graves' hyperthyroidism. This clonotype was picked up many times. Its matching antigen is unknown. Study outcomes and limitations: With around 88% sensitivity and approximately 79% specificity, a 13-signature model separated ophthalmopathy from stable hyperthyroidism.

Germline values: CDR1 MNHEY, CDR2 SVGAGI. The ends were cut back, 0 bases at V and 2 bases at J, with 14 bases in the middle. The CDR3 has 16 amino acids. The authors amplified TCR beta CDR3 regions, and they did so from RNA transcripts for repertoire sequencing. First-round RT-PCR relied on HTBI primers, and a second-round multiplex PCR came next. TCRdb reprocessed the multiplex PCR reads with MiXCR, giving one entry per CDR3 protein. The table records hundreds of thousands of distinct CDR3 sequences, roughly 20% of them present only once. Sequenced sample: peripheral blood. This TCR was sampled from a woman under 30 with stable Graves' hyperthyroidism. Some clones in this sample may be carry-over from other donors' samples. The chain carries TRBV6-5 and TRBJ2-7, with no clear D. CDR3 amino acids: CASSYSPLGRTYEQYF. The CDR3 nucleotides are TGTGCCAGCAGTTACTCACCCCTGGGTCGCACCTACGAGCAGTACTTC.